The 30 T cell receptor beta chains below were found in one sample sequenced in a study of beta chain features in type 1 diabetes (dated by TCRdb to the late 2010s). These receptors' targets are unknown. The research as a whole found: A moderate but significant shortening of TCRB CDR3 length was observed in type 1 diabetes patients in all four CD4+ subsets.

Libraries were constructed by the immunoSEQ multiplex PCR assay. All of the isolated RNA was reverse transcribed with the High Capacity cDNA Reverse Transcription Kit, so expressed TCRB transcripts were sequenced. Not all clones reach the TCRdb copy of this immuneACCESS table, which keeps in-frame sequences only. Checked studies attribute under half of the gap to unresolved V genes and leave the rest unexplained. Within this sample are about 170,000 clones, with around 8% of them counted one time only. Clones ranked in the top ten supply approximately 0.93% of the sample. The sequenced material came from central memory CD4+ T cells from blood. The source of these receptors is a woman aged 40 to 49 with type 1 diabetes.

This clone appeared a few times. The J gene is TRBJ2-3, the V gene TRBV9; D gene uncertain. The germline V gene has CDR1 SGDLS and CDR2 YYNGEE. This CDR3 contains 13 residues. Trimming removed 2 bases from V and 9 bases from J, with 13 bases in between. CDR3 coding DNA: TGTGCCAGCAGCGTCACCCTCGACGGGACGCAGTATTTT. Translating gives CASSVTLDGTQYF.

The CDR3 coding sequence is TGCAGCGTAAGACAGGGGTTAGGTGGCTACACCTTC. Translating it yields CSVRQGLGGYTF. The gene calls are TRBV29-1 and TRBJ1-2, with 8 bases aligning to TRBD1. J gave up 7 bases and V 6 bases, and 7 bases lay outside the gene matches. Germline values: CDR1 SQVTM, CDR2 ANQGSEA. This CDR3 comprises 12 residues.

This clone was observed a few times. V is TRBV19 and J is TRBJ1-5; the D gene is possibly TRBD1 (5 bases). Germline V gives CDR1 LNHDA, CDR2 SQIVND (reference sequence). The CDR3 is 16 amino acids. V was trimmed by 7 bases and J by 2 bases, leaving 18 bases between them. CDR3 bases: TGTGCCAGTACCTCTTCGGGAGGGGCCGGCAATCAGCCCCAGCATTTT. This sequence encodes CASTSSGGAGNQPQHF. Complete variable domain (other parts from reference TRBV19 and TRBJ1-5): DGGITQSPKYLFRKEGQNVTLSCEQNLNHDAMYWYRQDPGQGLRLIYYSQIVNDFQKGDIAEGYSVSREKKESFPLTVTSAQKNPTAFYLCASTSSGGAGNQPQHFGDGTRLSIL.

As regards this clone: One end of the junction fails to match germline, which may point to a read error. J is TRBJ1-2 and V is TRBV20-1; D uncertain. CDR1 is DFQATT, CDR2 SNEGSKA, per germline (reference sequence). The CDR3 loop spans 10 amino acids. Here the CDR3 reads CSARDSGVLF. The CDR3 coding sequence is TGCAGTGCTAGAGATAGCGGAGTACTCTTC.

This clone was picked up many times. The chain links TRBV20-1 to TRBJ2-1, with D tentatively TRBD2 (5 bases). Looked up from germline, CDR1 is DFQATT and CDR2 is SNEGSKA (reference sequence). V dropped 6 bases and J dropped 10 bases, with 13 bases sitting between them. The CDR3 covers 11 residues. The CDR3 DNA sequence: TGCAGTGCACCGACACTAGTCGAGCAGTTCTTC. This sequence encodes CSAPTLVEQFF.

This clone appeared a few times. This CDR3 reads CASSLDGPGANVLTF. The CDR3 coding sequence is TGTGCCAGCAGCTTGGATGGGCCTGGGGCCAACGTCCTGACTTTC. This rearrangement joins TRBV5-4 to TRBJ2-6; D not resolved. Trimming removed 0 bases from V and 2 bases from J, with 6 bases in between. The CDR3 is 15 residues long. Germline V gene lookup returns CDR1 SGHNT and CDR2 YYREEE (reference sequence).

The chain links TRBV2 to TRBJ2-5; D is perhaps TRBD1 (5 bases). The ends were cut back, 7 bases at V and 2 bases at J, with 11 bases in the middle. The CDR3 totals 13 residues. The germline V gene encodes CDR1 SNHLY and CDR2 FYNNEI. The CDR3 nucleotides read TGTGCCAGCAATCGACAGTCACAAGAGACCCAGTACTTC. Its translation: CASNRQSQETQYF.

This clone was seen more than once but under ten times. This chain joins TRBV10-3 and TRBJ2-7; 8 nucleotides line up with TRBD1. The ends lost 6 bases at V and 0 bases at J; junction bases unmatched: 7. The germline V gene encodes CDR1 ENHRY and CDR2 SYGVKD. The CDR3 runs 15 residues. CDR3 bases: TGTGCCATCAGGGACGGACAGGGTTACTCCTACGAGCAGTACTTC. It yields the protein CAIRDGQGYSYEQYF.

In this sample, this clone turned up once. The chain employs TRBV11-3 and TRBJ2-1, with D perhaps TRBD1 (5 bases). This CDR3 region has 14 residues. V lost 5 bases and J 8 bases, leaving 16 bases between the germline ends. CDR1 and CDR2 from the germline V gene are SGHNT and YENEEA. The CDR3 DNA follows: TGTGCCAGCAGCGCTCGACAGACTTTCGATGAGCAGTTCTTC. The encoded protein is CASSARQTFDEQFF.

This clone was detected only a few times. In DNA, the CDR3 is TGTGCCAGCAGTGGGCGCAGGGCGGACCAGCCCCAGCATTTT. Translated, it gives CASSGRRADQPQHF. The V call is TRBV2, the J call TRBJ1-5; D perhaps matches TRBD1 (5 bases). Germline-derived CDR1 and CDR2 are SNHLY and FYNNEI. CDR3 length: 14 amino acids. V was clipped by 4 bases and J by 7 bases, with 14 bases between them.

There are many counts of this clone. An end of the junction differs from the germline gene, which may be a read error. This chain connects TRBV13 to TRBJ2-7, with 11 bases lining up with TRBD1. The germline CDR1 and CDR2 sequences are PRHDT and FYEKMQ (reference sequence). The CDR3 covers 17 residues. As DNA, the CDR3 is TGTGCCAGCACCTTAAGCCCTCGGACAGGGGGCCCCCTCAAGCAGTACTTC. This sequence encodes CASTLSPRTGGPLKQYF. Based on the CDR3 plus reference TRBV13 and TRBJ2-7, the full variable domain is AAGVIQSPRHLIKEKRETATLKCYPIPRHDTVYWYQQGPGQDPQFLISFYEKMQSDKGSIPDRFSAQQFSDYHSELNMSSLELGDSALYFCASTLSPRTGGPLKQYFGPGTRLTVT.

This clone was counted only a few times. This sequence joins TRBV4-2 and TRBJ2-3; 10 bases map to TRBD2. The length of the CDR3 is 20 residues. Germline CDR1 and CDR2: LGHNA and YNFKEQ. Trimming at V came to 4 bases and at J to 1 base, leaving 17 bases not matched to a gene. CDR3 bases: TGTGCCAGCAGCCTCCGAGGGCCTAGCGGGGGACTGGTCGGCACAGATACGCAGTATTTT. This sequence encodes CASSLRGPSGGLVGTDTQYF.

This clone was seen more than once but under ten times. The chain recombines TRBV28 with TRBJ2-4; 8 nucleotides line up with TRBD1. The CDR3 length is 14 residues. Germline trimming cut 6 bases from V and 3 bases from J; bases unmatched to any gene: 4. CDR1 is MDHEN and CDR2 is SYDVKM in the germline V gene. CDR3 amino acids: CASRLTGVKNIQYF. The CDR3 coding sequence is TGTGCCAGCAGGCTGACAGGGGTCAAAAACATTCAGTACTTC.

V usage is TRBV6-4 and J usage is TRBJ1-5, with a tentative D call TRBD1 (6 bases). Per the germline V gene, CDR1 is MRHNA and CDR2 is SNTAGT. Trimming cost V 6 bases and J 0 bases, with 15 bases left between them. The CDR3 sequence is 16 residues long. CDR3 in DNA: TGTGCCAGCAGATCAACAGGGCCCTATAGCAATCAGCCCCAGCATTTT. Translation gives CASRSTGPYSNQPQHF.

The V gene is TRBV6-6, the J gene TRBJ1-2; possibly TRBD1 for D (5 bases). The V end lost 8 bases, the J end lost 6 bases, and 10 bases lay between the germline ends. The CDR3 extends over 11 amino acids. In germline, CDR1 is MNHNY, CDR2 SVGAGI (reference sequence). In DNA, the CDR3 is TGTGCCAGCGGAGGAGGGGATGGCTACACCTTC. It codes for CASGGGDGYTF.

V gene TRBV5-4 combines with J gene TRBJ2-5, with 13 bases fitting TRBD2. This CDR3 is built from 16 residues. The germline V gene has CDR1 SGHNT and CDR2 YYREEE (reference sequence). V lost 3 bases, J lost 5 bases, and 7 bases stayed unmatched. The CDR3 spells CASSSATSGRRETQYF. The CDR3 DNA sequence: TGTGCCAGCAGCTCGGCGACTAGCGGGAGGAGGGAGACCCAGTACTTC. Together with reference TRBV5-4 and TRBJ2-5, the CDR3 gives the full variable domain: ETGVTQSPTHLIKTRGQQVTLRCSSQSGHNTVSWYQQALGQGPQFIFQYYREEENGRGNFPPRFSGLQFPNYSSELNVNALELDDSALYLCASSSATSGRRETQYFGPGTRLLVL.

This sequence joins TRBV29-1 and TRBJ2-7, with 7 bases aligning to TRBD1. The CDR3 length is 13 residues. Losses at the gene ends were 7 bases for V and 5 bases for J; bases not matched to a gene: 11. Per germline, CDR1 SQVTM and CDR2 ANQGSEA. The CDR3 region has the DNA TGCAGCGCCACAGGGGCTTCTGGGGACGAGCAGTACTTC. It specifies CSATGASGDEQYF.

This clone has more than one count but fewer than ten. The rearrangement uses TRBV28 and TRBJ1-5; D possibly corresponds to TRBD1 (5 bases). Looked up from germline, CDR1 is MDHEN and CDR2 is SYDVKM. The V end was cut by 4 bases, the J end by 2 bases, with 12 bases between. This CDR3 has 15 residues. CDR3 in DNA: TGTGCCAGCAGTTCCAGGGTACGGGGCAATCAGCCCCAGCATTTT. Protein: CASSSRVRGNQPQHF. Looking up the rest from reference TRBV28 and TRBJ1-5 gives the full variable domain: DVKVTQSSRYLVKRTGEKVFLECVQDMDHENMFWYRQDPGLGLRLIYFSYDVKMKEKGDIPEGYSVSREKKERFSLILESASTNQTSMYLCASSSRVRGNQPQHFGDGTRLSIL.

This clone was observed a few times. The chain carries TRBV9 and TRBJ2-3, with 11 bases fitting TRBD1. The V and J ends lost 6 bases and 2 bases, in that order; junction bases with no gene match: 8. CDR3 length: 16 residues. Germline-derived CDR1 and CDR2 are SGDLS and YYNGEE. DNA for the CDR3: TGTGCCAGCAACGCGGGGGACAGGGGGTTCACAGATACGCAGTATTTT. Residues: CASNAGDRGFTDTQYF. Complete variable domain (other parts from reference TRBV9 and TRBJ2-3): DSGVTQTPKHLITATGQRVTLRCSPRSGDLSVYWYQQSLDQGLQFLIQYYNGEERAKGNILERFSAQQFPDLHSELNLSSLELGDSALYFCASNAGDRGFTDTQYFGPGTRLTVL.

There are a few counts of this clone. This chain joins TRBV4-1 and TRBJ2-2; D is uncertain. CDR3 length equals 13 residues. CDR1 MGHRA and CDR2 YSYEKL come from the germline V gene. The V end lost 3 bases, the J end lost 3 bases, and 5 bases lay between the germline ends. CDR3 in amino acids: CASSHRDTGELFF. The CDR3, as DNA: TGCGCCAGCAGCCACCGGGACACCGGGGAGCTGTTTTTT.

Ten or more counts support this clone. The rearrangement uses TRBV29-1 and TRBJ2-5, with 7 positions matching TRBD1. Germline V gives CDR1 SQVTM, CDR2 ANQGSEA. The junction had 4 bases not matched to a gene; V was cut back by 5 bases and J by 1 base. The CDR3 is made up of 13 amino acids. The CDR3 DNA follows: TGCAGCGTTCTTGGACAGGCCCAAGAGACCCAGTACTTC. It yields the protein CSVLGQAQETQYF.

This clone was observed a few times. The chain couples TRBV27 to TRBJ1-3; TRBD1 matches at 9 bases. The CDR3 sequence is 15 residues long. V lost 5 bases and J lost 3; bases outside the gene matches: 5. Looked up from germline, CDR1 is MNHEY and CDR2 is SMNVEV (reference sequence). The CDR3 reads CASSPGQGVGNTIYF. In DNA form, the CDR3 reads TGTGCCAGCAGTCCGGGACAGGGCGTTGGAAACACCATATATTTT.

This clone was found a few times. The CDR3 region is CASSSWGTGDTEAFF. CDR3 in DNA: TGTGCCAGTAGTTCTTGGGGCACAGGGGACACTGAAGCTTTCTTT. V and J are TRBV19 and TRBJ1-1; 7 bases are a match to TRBD1. This CDR3 spans 15 amino acids. Germline trimming cut 5 bases from V and 3 bases from J; bases unmatched to any gene: 9. Per the germline V gene, CDR1 is LNHDA and CDR2 is SQIVND (reference sequence).

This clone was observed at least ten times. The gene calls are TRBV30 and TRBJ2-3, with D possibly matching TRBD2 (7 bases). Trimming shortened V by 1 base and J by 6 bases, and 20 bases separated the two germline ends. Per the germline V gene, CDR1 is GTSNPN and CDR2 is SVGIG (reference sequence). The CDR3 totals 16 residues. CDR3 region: CAWSAAEGGKKDTQYF. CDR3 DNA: TGTGCCTGGAGTGCCGCGGAGGGGGGGAAGAAGGATACGCAGTATTTT.

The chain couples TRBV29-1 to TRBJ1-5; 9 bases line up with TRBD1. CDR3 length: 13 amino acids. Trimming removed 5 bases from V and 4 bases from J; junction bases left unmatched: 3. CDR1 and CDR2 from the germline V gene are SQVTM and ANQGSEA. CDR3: CSVRTGENQPQHF. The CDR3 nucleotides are TGCAGCGTTCGGACAGGGGAAAATCAGCCCCAGCATTTT.

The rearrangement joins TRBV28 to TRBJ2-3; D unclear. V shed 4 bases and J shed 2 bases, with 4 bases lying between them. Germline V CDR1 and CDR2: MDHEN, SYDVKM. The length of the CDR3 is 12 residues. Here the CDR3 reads CASSSYTDTQYF. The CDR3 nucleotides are TGTGCCAGCAGTTCCTACACAGATACGCAGTATTTT.

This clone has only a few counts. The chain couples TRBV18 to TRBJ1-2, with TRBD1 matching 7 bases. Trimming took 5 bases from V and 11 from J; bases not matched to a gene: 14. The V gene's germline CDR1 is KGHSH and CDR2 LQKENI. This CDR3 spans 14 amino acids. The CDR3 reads CASSTDPGQVAYTF. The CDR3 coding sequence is TGTGCCAGCTCAACCGACCCCGGACAGGTGGCTTACACCTTC.

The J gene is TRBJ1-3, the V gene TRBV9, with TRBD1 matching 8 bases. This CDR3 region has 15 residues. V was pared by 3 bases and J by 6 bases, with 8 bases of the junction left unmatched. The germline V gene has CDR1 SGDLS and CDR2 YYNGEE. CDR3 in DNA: TGTGCCAGCAGCGCGGGACAGGTGAATTTAAACACCATATATTTT. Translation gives CASSAGQVNLNTIYF. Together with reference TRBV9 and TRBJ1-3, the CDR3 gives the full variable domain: DSGVTQTPKHLITATGQRVTLRCSPRSGDLSVYWYQQSLDQGLQFLIQYYNGEERAKGNILERFSAQQFPDLHSELNLSSLELGDSALYFCASSAGQVNLNTIYFGEGSWLTVV.

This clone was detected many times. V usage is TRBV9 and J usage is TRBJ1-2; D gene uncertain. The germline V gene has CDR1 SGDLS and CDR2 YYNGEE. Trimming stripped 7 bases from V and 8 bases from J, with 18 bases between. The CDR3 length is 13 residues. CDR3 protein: CASGEHTSGGYTF. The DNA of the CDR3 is TGTGCCAGCGGGGAGCACACGTCGGGGGGCTACACCTTC.

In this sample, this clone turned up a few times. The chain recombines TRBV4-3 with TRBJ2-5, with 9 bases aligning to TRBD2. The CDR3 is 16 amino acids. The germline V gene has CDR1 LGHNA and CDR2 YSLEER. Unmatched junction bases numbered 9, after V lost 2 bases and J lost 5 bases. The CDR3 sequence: CASSQRLAGVGETQYF. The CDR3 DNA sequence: TGCGCCAGCAGCCAAAGATTAGCGGGGGTGGGGGAGACCCAGTACTTC.